These 21 T cell receptor beta chains share one sample of origin, sequenced in a study of cytomegalovirus exposure and HLA in healthy donors (dated by TCRdb to about 2017). The library was built by means of the immunoSEQ multiplex PCR assay. For the multiplex PCR, a mixture combining 60 forward primers for TCR Vbeta segments and 13 reverse primers for TCR Jbeta segments was used. The immuneACCESS repertoire file appears here via TCRdb, limited to in-frame rearrangements. These files lack a portion of the clones; in checked studies, under half of the deficit traces to unresolved V genes, and the cause of the others is not known. For this sample the table gives 150,000 to 250,000 clones, of which 79% were detected only once. The top ten clonotypes cover around 4.8% of the sample. Sequenced input: PBMCs. The receptors shown here come from a woman in her 30s in good health and CMV-seropositive.

CDR3 nucleotide sequence: TGTGCCAGCAGCCTGCGGACTAGCGGGGGGGAGACCCAGTACTTC. Protein sequence: CASSLRTSGGETQYF. The chain employs TRBV5-4 and TRBJ2-5; 14 bases fit TRBD2. Germline-derived CDR1 and CDR2 are SGHNT and YYREEE (reference sequence). V shed 4 bases, J shed 5 bases, and the junction held 4 bases outside the gene matches. This CDR3 region has 15 residues.

Here the CDR3 DNA reads TGTGCCAGCAGGGGGAGCGCCGATGAGCAGTTCTTC. Its translation: CASRGSADEQFF. The J gene is TRBJ2-1, the V gene TRBV2; TRBD2 is a possible D gene (5 bases). The CDR3 is made up of 12 amino acids. Between the trimmed V and J ends, which lost 6 bases and 8 bases, there was a span of 11 bases. Per the germline V gene, CDR1 is SNHLY and CDR2 is FYNNEI.

The chain's CDR3 is CASSLGSGNEQFF. The DNA of the CDR3 is TGCGCCAGCAGCTTGGGCAGCGGAAATGAGCAGTTCTTC. This sequence joins TRBV5-1 and TRBJ2-1, with D possibly matching TRBD2 (5 bases). Germline CDR1 SGHRS, CDR2 YFSETQ. Trimming stripped 0 bases from V and 7 bases from J, with 8 bases between. There are 13 residues in the CDR3.

This chain links TRBV30 with TRBJ1-4; tentative D call: TRBD1 (6 bases). Germline CDR1 GTSNPN, CDR2 SVGIG (reference sequence). The ends were cut back, 1 base at V and 8 bases at J, with 14 bases in the middle. The CDR3 is 14 amino acids. CDR3 sequence reads: CAWSATGLEEKLFF. DNA for the CDR3: TGTGCCTGGAGTGCCACAGGGTTGGAAGAAAAACTGTTTTTT.

The chain recombines TRBV5-6 with TRBJ1-4; D gene ambiguous. Deletions cut 3 bases from V and 2 bases from J, with 17 bases between. Germline-derived CDR1 and CDR2 are SGHDT and YYEEEE. This CDR3 is 17 amino acids long. CDR3 DNA sequence: TGTGCCAGCAGCTCAATCGGGGAGTCCCACACTAATGAAAAACTGTTTTTT. This encodes CASSSIGESHTNEKLFF.

The gene calls are TRBV19 and TRBJ1-4; possibly TRBD1 for D (6 bases). The V gene's germline CDR1 is LNHDA and CDR2 SQIVND (reference sequence). V lost 3 bases and J 7 bases, leaving 15 bases between the germline ends. This CDR3 is built from 15 residues. The DNA for the CDR3 is TGTGCCAGTAGTATGGGGCAGGGGCGGTTTGAAAAACTGTTTTTT. As protein: CASSMGQGRFEKLFF. The full variable domain, completed using reference TRBV19 and TRBJ1-4, is DGGITQSPKYLFRKEGQNVTLSCEQNLNHDAMYWYRQDPGQGLRLIYYSQIVNDFQKGDIAEGYSVSREKKESFPLTVTSAQKNPTAFYLCASSMGQGRFEKLFFGSGTQLSVL.

The chain joins TRBV7-9 to TRBJ2-3, with TRBD1 as a possible D gene (5 bases). The germline gives CDR1 SEHNR, CDR2 FQNEAQ (reference sequence). This CDR3 comprises 15 residues. The V gene lost 5 bases and the J gene lost 0 bases, with 12 bases spanning the gap. CDR3 loop: CASSPVGASTDTQYF. The CDR3, as DNA: TGTGCCAGCAGCCCAGTTGGGGCTAGCACAGATACGCAGTATTTT.

The rearrangement links TRBV11-2 to TRBJ2-7; 10 nucleotides align to TRBD1. V trimming: 6 bases; J trimming: 9 bases; junction bases outside the gene matches: 14. The V gene's germline CDR1 is SGHAT and CDR2 FQNNGV. This CDR3 is built from 15 residues. In DNA form, the CDR3 reads TGTGCCAGCAGTTTCCCGGGACAGGGGAAAGAATGGCAGTACTTC. This gives the protein CASSFPGQGKEWQYF.

The V gene is TRBV4-3, the J gene TRBJ1-2, with D perhaps matching TRBD1 (6 bases). CDR1 is LGHNA and CDR2 is YSLEER in the germline V gene. Trimming pared 0 bases from V and 3 bases from J, leaving 11 bases between. This CDR3 contains 15 residues. The CDR3 DNA is TGCGCCAGCAGCCAAGATGCGGGGGGCGACTATGGCTACACCTTC. Its translation: CASSQDAGGDYGYTF.

In its sample, this clone was seen a few times. V and J are TRBV11-3 and TRBJ1-3; no clear D gene. Trimming shortened V by 2 bases and J by 3 bases, and 8 bases separated the two germline ends. The CDR3 totals 14 residues. Germline V gene lookup returns CDR1 SGHNT and CDR2 YENEEA. In DNA, the CDR3 is TGTGCCAGCAGCTTAAATGCAGTTGGAAACACCATATATTTT. Its protein is CASSLNAVGNTIYF.

The genes are TRBV9 and TRBJ2-3; TRBD2 matches at 8 bases. The CDR3 spans 14 residues. Unmatched junction bases numbered 5, after V lost 2 bases and J lost 6 bases. Germline-derived CDR1 and CDR2 are SGDLS and YYNGEE. CDR3 loop: CASSVSGEVDTQYF. The CDR3 DNA follows: TGTGCCAGCAGCGTTAGCGGGGAGGTGGATACGCAGTATTTT. The whole variable domain, filled in from reference TRBV9 and TRBJ2-3, reads DSGVTQTPKHLITATGQRVTLRCSPRSGDLSVYWYQQSLDQGLQFLIQYYNGEERAKGNILERFSAQQFPDLHSELNLSSLELGDSALYFCASSVSGEVDTQYFGPGTRLTVL.

This sequence joins TRBV7-6 and TRBJ2-3; D possibly corresponds to TRBD2 (6 bases). V was clipped by 2 bases and J by 1 base, with 7 bases between them. The CDR3 consists of 14 residues. Looked up from germline, CDR1 is SGHVS and CDR2 is FNYEAQ. The CDR3 coding sequence is TGTGCCAGCAGCTTAACGGGGGGCACAGATACGCAGTATTTT. Amino acid sequence: CASSLTGGTDTQYF. Full variable domain (rest looked up from reference TRBV7-6 and TRBJ2-3): GAGVSQSPRYKVTKRGQDVALRCDPISGHVSLYWYRQALGQGPEFLTYFNYEAQQDKSGLPNDRFSAERPEGSISTLTIQRTEQRDSAMYRCASSLTGGTDTQYFGPGTRLTVL.

J is TRBJ2-1 and V is TRBV29-1, with 9 bases lining up with TRBD2. The J segment lost 2 bases and the V segment lost 4 bases, leaving 9 bases of the junction unmatched. Germline-derived CDR1 and CDR2 are SQVTM and ANQGSEA. This CDR3 is built from 16 residues. CDR3 protein: CSVGGLAGSTYNEQFF. CDR3 DNA sequence: TGCAGCGTTGGGGGGCTAGCGGGATCGACCTACAATGAGCAGTTCTTC.

This chain connects TRBV4-3 to TRBJ2-2; TRBD1 aligns across 7 bases. Unmatched junction bases numbered 12, after V lost 0 bases and J lost 2 bases. Looked up from germline, CDR1 is LGHNA and CDR2 is YSLEER. This CDR3 is built from 19 residues. This CDR3 is CASSQDRMIGDRNTGELFF. The CDR3 bases are TGCGCCAGCAGCCAAGATAGGATGATTGGGGACAGAAACACCGGGGAGCTGTTTTTT.

This chain joins TRBV11-1 and TRBJ2-1, with TRBD2 identical over 10 bases. After removal of 6 bases from V and 6 bases from J, the junction contained 11 bases not matched to a gene. Germline loops: CDR1 SGHAT, CDR2 FQDESV (reference sequence). This CDR3 spans 16 amino acids. The CDR3 DNA reads as TGTGCCAGCAGTAGAGTTCGTAGCGGGAGGCCCAATGAGCAGTTCTTC. Amino acids: CASSRVRSGRPNEQFF.

The rearrangement uses TRBV4-1 and TRBJ1-1; maybe TRBD1 (6 bases). The CDR3 spans 16 residues. V dropped 2 bases and J dropped 0 bases, with 13 bases sitting between them. The V gene's germline CDR1 is MGHRA and CDR2 YSYEKL. This CDR3 reads CASSQPYRALNTEAFF. In DNA form, the CDR3 reads TGCGCCAGCAGCCAACCTTACAGGGCCCTGAACACTGAAGCTTTCTTT.

The chain recombines TRBV15 with TRBJ2-5; 8 bases map to TRBD2. Germline assignment: CDR1 LNHNV and CDR2 YYDKDF (reference sequence). The CDR3 is 15 residues long. Unmatched junction bases numbered 9, after V lost 5 bases and J lost 4 bases. In DNA form, the CDR3 reads TGTGCCACCAGCCCTCGAGCGGGGGTTGCAGAGACCCAGTACTTC. Residues: CATSPRAGVAETQYF.

CDR3 in amino acids: CASSEYRDGYTF. CDR3 in DNA: TGCGCCAGCAGTGAGTACAGGGATGGCTACACCTTC. The V and J genes are TRBV10-2 and TRBJ1-2; TRBD1 might be the D (6 bases). The CDR3 has 12 residues. CDR1 is WSHSY and CDR2 is SAAADI in the germline V gene. The V end was cut by 1 base, the J end by 6 bases, with 6 bases between.

This clone was picked up a small number of times. The CDR3 sequence: CATSRDPGAHEQYF. DNA for the CDR3: TGTGCCACCAGCAGAGATCCAGGGGCCCACGAGCAGTACTTC. V gene TRBV15 combines with J gene TRBJ2-7; tentatively, D is TRBD1 (6 bases). The CDR3 is 14 amino acids. With 0 bases removed from V and 5 bases from J, the gap between germline ends came to 11 bases. Germline CDR1 is LNHNV and CDR2 is YYDKDF (reference sequence).

The V call is TRBV5-4, the J call TRBJ2-7; 7 positions match TRBD1. The CDR3 spans 15 residues. Germline loops: CDR1 SGHNT, CDR2 YYREEE (reference sequence). J was trimmed by 0 bases and V by 0 bases; bases with no gene match: 3. The CDR3 DNA sequence: TGTGCCAGCAGCTTGGCGGGACAGAACTCCTACGAGCAGTACTTC. Encoded protein: CASSLAGQNSYEQYF.

V gene TRBV11-2 combines with J gene TRBJ2-5; D unclear. Germline V gene sequence: CDR1 SGHAT, CDR2 FQNNGV. This CDR3 spans 13 amino acids. The V end was cut by 3 bases, the J end by 4 bases, with 9 bases between. Here the CDR3 DNA reads TGTGCCAGCAGCTTGTGGAGCCGAGAGACCCAGTACTTC. This codes for CASSLWSRETQYF.